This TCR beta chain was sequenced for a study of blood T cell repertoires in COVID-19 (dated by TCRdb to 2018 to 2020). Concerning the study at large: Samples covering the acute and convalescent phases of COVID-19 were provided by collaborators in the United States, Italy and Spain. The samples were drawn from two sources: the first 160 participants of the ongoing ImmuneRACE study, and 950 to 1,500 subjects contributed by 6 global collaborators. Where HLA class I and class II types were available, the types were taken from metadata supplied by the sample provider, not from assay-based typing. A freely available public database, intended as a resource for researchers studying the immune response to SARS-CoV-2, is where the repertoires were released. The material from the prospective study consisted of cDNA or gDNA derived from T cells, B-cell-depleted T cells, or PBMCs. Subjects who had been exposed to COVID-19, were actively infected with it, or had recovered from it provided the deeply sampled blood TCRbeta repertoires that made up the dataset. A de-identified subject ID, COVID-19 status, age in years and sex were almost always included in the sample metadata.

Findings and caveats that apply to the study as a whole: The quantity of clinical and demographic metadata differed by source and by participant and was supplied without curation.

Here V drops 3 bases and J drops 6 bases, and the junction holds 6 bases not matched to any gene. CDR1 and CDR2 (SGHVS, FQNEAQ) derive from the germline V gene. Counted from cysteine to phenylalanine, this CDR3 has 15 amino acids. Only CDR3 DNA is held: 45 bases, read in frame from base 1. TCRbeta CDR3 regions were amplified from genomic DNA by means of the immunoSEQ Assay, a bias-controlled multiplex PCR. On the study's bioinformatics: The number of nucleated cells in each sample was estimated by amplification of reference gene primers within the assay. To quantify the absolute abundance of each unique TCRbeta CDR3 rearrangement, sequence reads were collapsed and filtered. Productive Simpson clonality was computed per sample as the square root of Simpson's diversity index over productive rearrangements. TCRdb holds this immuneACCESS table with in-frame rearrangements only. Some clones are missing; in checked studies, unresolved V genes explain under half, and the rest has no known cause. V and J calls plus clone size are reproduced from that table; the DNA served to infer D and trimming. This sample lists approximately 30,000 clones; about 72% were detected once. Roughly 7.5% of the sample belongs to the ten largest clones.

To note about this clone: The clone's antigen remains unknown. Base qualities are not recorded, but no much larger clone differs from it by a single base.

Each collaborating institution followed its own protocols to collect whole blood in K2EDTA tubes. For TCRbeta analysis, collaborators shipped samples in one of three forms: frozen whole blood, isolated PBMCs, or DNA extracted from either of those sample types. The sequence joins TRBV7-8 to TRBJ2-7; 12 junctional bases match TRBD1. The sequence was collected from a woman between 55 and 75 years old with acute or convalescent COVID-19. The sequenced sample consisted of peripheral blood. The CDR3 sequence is CASSFGTGGGGEQYF. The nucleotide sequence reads TGTGCCAGCAGCTTCGGGACAGGGGGCGGAGGCGAGCAGTACTTC.